This TCR beta chain was identified during a study of shared clonotypes between healthy human individuals. The germline CDR1 and CDR2 sequences are SGHRS and YFSETQ. The CDR3 is 15 amino acids. The ends were cut back, 4 bases at V and 10 bases at J, with 23 bases in the middle. Using approximately 200 ng DNA, 30,000 or so T cell genomes, the sorted-subset replicate PCRs were run. Measured with immunoSEQ multiplex PCR; TCRdb has only the in-frame clones, and not every one. Counted here are around 2.3 million clones, nearly 97% occurring once; the ten biggest clones make up more than 0.1%. Sequencing was done on a sample of naive CD4+ T cells sorted from blood. This sample's subset: CD45RA+ positively selected. The sequence came from a man younger than 35 in good health. This chain uses TRBV5-1 with TRBJ1-1; a weak D match, TRBD1 (6 bases). CDR3 sequence (DNA): TGCGCCAGCAGCCCGGAGGGGGTTAGTCTCTTTGGAGCTTTCTTT. It is translated as CASSPEGVSLFGAFF. Drawing the rest from reference TRBV5-1 and TRBJ1-1, the complete variable domain is KAGVTQTPRYLIKTRGQQVTLSCSPISGHRSVSWYQQTPGQGLQFLFEYFSETQRNKGNFPGRFSGRQFSNSRSEMNVSTLELGDSALYLCASSPEGVSLFGAFFGQGTRLTVV.